These 13 T cell receptor beta chains share one sample of origin, sequenced in a study of blood T cell repertoires in COVID-19. The data were produced by immunoSEQ multiplex PCR, yet TCRdb's version contains in-frame clones alone and is incomplete. The sample contains fewer than 120,000 clones, roughly four fifths of which appear only once. Sequencing was done on a sample of peripheral blood. The source of these receptors is an older woman with acute or convalescent COVID-19.

This sequence joins TRBV7-3 and TRBJ1-6; possibly TRBD1 for D (6 bases). V lost 4 bases and J 7 bases, leaving 11 bases between the germline ends. The CDR3 is 14 amino acids. Germline lookup yields CDR1 SGHTA and CDR2 FQGTGA. CDR3 region: CASSSNTGNSPLHF. Here the CDR3 DNA reads TGTGCCAGCAGCTCCAATACAGGGAATTCACCCCTCCACTTT.

This clone has just a few counts. The V and J genes are TRBV3-1 (or the pseudogene TRBV3-2) and TRBJ1-3, with D maybe TRBD1 (6 bases). Germline CDR1 LGHDT, CDR2 YNNKEL (reference sequence). V gave up 1 base and J gave up 11 bases, with 9 bases separating them. The CDR3 loop spans 12 amino acids. CDR3 loop: CASSQAAGAIYF. DNA of the CDR3: TGTGCCAGCAGCCAAGCGGCAGGGGCCATATATTTT.

This rearrangement joins TRBV7-8 to TRBJ2-3; D possibly corresponds to TRBD2 (5 bases). CDR3 length: 16 amino acids. Germline V CDR1 and CDR2: SGHVS, FQNEAQ. The V end was cut by 5 bases, the J end by 6 bases, with 21 bases between. CDR3 in amino acids: CASSPRGTPTGDTQYF. The CDR3 DNA follows: TGTGCCAGCAGCCCCCGGGGAACTCCGACTGGGGATACGCAGTATTTT. The variable domain in full, with the rest retrieved from reference TRBV7-8 and TRBJ2-3, is GAGVSQSPRYKVAKRGQDVALRCDPISGHVSLFWYQQALGQGPEFLTYFQNEAQLDKSGLPSDRFFAERPEGSVSTLKIQRTQQEDSAVYLCASSPRGTPTGDTQYFGPGTRLTVL.

This sequence joins TRBV3-1 (or the pseudogene TRBV3-2) and TRBJ1-6, with a weak D call TRBD1 (6 bases). This CDR3 has 16 amino acids. Germline values: CDR1 LGHDT, CDR2 YNNKEL (reference sequence). V was trimmed by 5 bases and J by 4 bases, leaving 15 bases between them. CDR3 protein: CASSFRGGAYNSPLHF. In DNA form, the CDR3 reads TGTGCCAGCAGCTTCCGGGGGGGGGCTTATAATTCACCCCTCCACTTT.

The J gene is TRBJ2-1, the V gene TRBV6-2 or TRBV6-3, with D perhaps matching TRBD2 (5 bases). Trimming took off 5 bases at V and 6 bases at J, with 14 bases between the two ends. The CDR3 has 14 amino acids. Germline lookup yields CDR1 MNHEY and CDR2 SVGEGT. The CDR3 DNA reads TGTGCCAGCAGTCCCCGGACTTCCCCCAATGAGCAGTTCTTC. Translation: CASSPRTSPNEQFF.

CDR3 sequence reads: CASNSRGEQYF. The DNA of the CDR3 is TGTGCCAGTAACTCACGGGGCGAGCAGTACTTC. The chain has TRBV19 and TRBJ2-7; TRBD2 is a possible D gene (5 bases). The V gene's germline CDR1 is LNHDA and CDR2 SQIVND (reference sequence). The CDR3 covers 11 residues. V lost 7 bases, J lost 6 bases, and 10 bases lay in between.

V gene TRBV9 combines with J gene TRBJ2-7; tentatively, D is TRBD2 (6 bases). The V gene's germline CDR1 is SGDLS and CDR2 YYNGEE. The CDR3 has 14 amino acids. Trimming cost V 4 bases and J 3 bases, with 14 bases left between them. Here the CDR3 reads CASSSGQGGYEQYF. The DNA of the CDR3 is TGTGCCAGCAGCTCAGGGCAGGGAGGCTACGAGCAGTACTTC.

To note about this clone: This probably arose from a read error, given a far larger clone one base away. CDR3 in DNA: TGTGCTAGTGGTTTGGAACAGGGCCCCACATATACGCAGTATTTT. It yields the protein CASGLEQGPTYTQYF. The chain recombines TRBV12-5 with TRBJ2-3; possibly TRBD1 for D (6 bases). This CDR3 is 15 amino acids long. The germline CDR1 and CDR2 sequences are LGHNT and FRNRAP. Filled out from reference TRBV12-5 and TRBJ2-3, the complete variable domain reads DARVTQTPRHKVTEMGQEVTMRCQPILGHNTVFWYRQTMMQGLELLAYFRNRAPLDDSGMPKDRFSAEMPDATLATLKIQPSEPRDSAVYFCASGLEQGPTYTQYFGPGTRLTVL.

Worth noting for this clone: This sample includes further DNA sequences coding for the same CDR3. This chain connects TRBV4-1 to TRBJ2-2; 9 bases map to TRBD1. J lost 5 bases, V lost 1 base, and 2 bases had no gene match. The CDR3 is 15 amino acids. Germline CDR1 and CDR2: MGHRA and YSYEKL. The DNA for the CDR3 is TGCGCCAGCAGCCAAGGGGACAGGGTTACCGGGGAGCTGTTTTTT. Encoded protein: CASSQGDRVTGELFF.

The V gene is TRBV18, the J gene TRBJ2-7, with D tentatively TRBD2 (6 bases). Germline V gene sequence: CDR1 KGHSH, CDR2 LQKENI. Trimming pared 3 bases from V and 2 bases from J, leaving 11 bases between. The CDR3 sequence is 14 residues long. The CDR3 region is CASSPSGHTYEQYF. For the CDR3, the DNA is TGTGCCAGCTCACCTAGCGGACACACCTACGAGCAGTACTTC. The full variable domain, completed using reference TRBV18 and TRBJ2-7, is NAGVMQNPRHLVRRRGQEARLRCSPMKGHSHVYWYRQLPEEGLKFMVYLQKENIIDESGMPKERFSAEFPKEGPSILRIQQVVRGDSAAYFCASSPSGHTYEQYFGPGTRLTVT.

The chain joins TRBV11-3 to TRBJ1-2; TRBD1 agrees at 7 bases. Per the germline V gene, CDR1 is SGHNT and CDR2 is YENEEA. The junction had 4 bases not matched to a gene; V was cut back by 4 bases and J by 2 bases. The CDR3 loop spans 14 amino acids. CDR3 nucleotide sequence: TGTGCCAGCAGCTCCCGGACAGGCAACTATGGCTACACCTTC. As protein: CASSSRTGNYGYTF.

The rearrangement joins TRBV12-3 or TRBV12-4 to TRBJ1-2; D possibly corresponds to TRBD1 (5 bases). Between the trimmed V and J ends, which lost 0 bases and 4 bases, there was a span of 6 bases. This CDR3 is built from 13 residues. The CDR3 here is CASSLATAYGYTF. CDR3 sequence (DNA): TGTGCCAGCAGTTTAGCGACAGCCTATGGCTACACCTTC.

Only one count was recorded for this clone. This chain links TRBV15 with TRBJ1-2, with 9 bases aligning to TRBD1. Germline assignment: CDR1 LNHNV and CDR2 YYDKDF (reference sequence). The J segment lost 8 bases and the V segment lost 1 base, leaving 11 bases of the junction unmatched. This CDR3 spans 16 amino acids. DNA of the CDR3: TGTGCCACCAGCAGAGGAGGGACAGGGATAATTGACGGCTACACCTTC. Its translation is CATSRGGTGIIDGYTF.